Below are 28 T cell receptor beta chains sequenced from a single sample in a study of T-cell reconstitution after alpha-beta-depleted transplantation in children. TCRbeta library construction was performed incorporating unique molecular identifiers. In TCRdb, the PCR reads were re-called with MiXCR into one record per CDR3 protein. This table holds approximately 630,000 distinct CDR3 sequences, around 12% found once. The specimen was PBMCs, collected before TCRalphabeta/CD19-depleted stem cell transplant. These receptors all come from a girl aged 2-10 years with congenital amegakaryocytic thrombocytopenia, due to receive a stem cell transplant.

The V and J genes are TRBV12-3 or TRBV12-4 and TRBJ2-7; D is possibly TRBD1 or TRBD2 (5 bases each). The CDR3 length is 14 residues. Trimming stripped 6 bases from V and 4 bases from J, with 16 bases between. The CDR3 nucleotides are TGTGCCAGCAGCCGACCCGGGACCCAATACGAGCAGTACTTC. Its translation: CASSRPGTQYEQYF.

The rearrangement joins TRBV20-1 to TRBJ2-6; D gene uncertain. Deletions cut 5 bases from V and 0 bases from J, with 2 bases between. The CDR3 consists of 12 residues. Germline CDR1 and CDR2: DFQATT and SNEGSKA (reference sequence). The CDR3 DNA reads as TGCAGTGCTCCCTCTGGGGCCAACGTCCTGACTTTC. It is translated as CSAPSGANVLTF.

There are many counts of this clonotype. This chain uses TRBV29-1 with TRBJ1-1; no reliable D call. Between the trimmed V and J ends, which lost 4 bases and 5 bases, there was a span of 14 bases. CDR3 length: 13 residues. Germline V gives CDR1 SQVTM, CDR2 ANQGSEA. CDR3 DNA: TGCAGCGTTGTCGGGGTGAGGATAACTGAAGCTTTCTTT. Translation: CSVVGVRITEAFF.

This clonotype was seen only a few times. The J gene is TRBJ2-1, the V gene TRBV6-5; D may be TRBD2 (6 bases). V was trimmed by 8 bases and J by 9 bases, leaving 11 bases between them. The CDR3 consists of 11 residues. CDR1 and CDR2 (germline): MNHEY, SVGAGI. The CDR3 region has the DNA TGTGCCAGCCTCGGGGGAGTTGAGCAGTTCTTC. Protein sequence: CASLGGVEQFF.

This clonotype has just a few counts. The chain combines TRBV5-1 with TRBJ2-7; D may be TRBD1 (5 bases). The CDR3 loop spans 15 amino acids. Trimming cost V 2 bases and J 2 bases, with 14 bases left between them. CDR1 and CDR2 (germline): SGHRS, YFSETQ. Written as DNA, the CDR3 is TGCGCCAGCAGCTTAGGTGGGCAGGGTACCTACGAGCAGTACTTC. As protein: CASSLGGQGTYEQYF.

A few counts support this clonotype. The chain carries TRBV6-1 and TRBJ1-2; D ambiguous. CDR1 is MNHNS and CDR2 is SASEGT in the germline V gene. The CDR3 spans 14 residues. Trimming left V 7 bases short and J 1 base short, with 13 bases between. CDR3 residues: CASTNSGDNYGYTF. The CDR3 region has the DNA TGTGCCAGCACCAACTCTGGGGATAACTATGGCTACACCTTC.

This clonotype was observed a few times. The chain is built from TRBV27 and TRBJ1-6; D is possibly TRBD1 (5 bases). V was trimmed by 3 bases and J by 15 bases, leaving 18 bases between them. The germline gives CDR1 MNHEY, CDR2 SMNVEV (reference sequence). This CDR3 has 14 residues. The CDR3 spells CASSFLLTGFILHF. The CDR3 DNA sequence: TGTGCCAGCAGTTTCCTACTTACAGGTTTTATCCTCCACTTT.

This chain links TRBV2 with TRBJ2-2; 9 nucleotides line up with TRBD2. Germline V gives CDR1 SNHLY, CDR2 FYNNEI. The CDR3 has 18 amino acids. Trimming at V came to 4 bases and at J to 0 bases, leaving 9 bases not matched to a gene. CDR3 sequence (DNA): TGTGCCAGCAGTGTGACTAGCGGCAGCCCTACGAACACCGGGGAGCTGTTTTTT. Protein sequence: CASSVTSGSPTNTGELFF.

This clonotype was seen at least ten times. The rearrangement uses TRBV13 and TRBJ2-5; tentative D call: TRBD2 (6 bases). The CDR3 extends over 16 amino acids. The V end was cut by 4 bases, the J end by 1 base, with 16 bases between. CDR1 is PRHDT and CDR2 is FYEKMQ in the germline V gene (reference sequence). The CDR3 is CASSWGVSPLQETQYF. The CDR3 DNA follows: TGTGCCAGCAGCTGGGGGGTTTCGCCCCTCCAAGAGACCCAGTACTTC.

This clonotype appeared many times. The V call is TRBV12-3 or TRBV12-4, the J call TRBJ2-7; unclear D gene. Trimming removed 6 bases from V and 2 bases from J, with 14 bases in between. The CDR3 loop spans 14 amino acids. In nucleotides, the CDR3 is TGTGCCAGCAGCCGGGCGGCGGCTACCTACGAGCAGTACTTC. It is translated as CASSRAAATYEQYF.

This clonotype came up many times. The V gene is TRBV20-1, the J gene TRBJ1-3, with D maybe TRBD1 (6 bases). The V and J ends lost 3 bases and 0 bases respectively, with 15 bases between them. This CDR3 has 16 amino acids. The V gene's germline CDR1 is DFQATT and CDR2 SNEGSKA (reference sequence). The CDR3 coding sequence is TGCAGTGCTAGCAGACAGGAGTCTCCCTCTGGAAACACCATATATTTT. Its translation is CSASRQESPSGNTIYF.

This clonotype has only a few counts. The chain carries TRBV5-1 and TRBJ2-7; D possibly uses TRBD1 or TRBD2 (5 bases each). The CDR3 is 14 amino acids. V dropped 5 bases and J dropped 7 bases, with 19 bases sitting between them. Germline V CDR1 and CDR2: SGHRS, YFSETQ. Here the CDR3 reads CASSSRQGPREQYF. The CDR3 region has the DNA TGCGCCAGCAGTTCCCGCCAGGGACCGAGGGAGCAGTACTTC. Full variable domain (missing parts from reference TRBV5-1 and TRBJ2-7): KAGVTQTPRYLIKTRGQQVTLSCSPISGHRSVSWYQQTPGQGLQFLFEYFSETQRNKGNFPGRFSGRQFSNSRSEMNVSTLELGDSALYLCASSSRQGPREQYFGPGTRLTVT.

In its sample, this clonotype was seen many times. J is TRBJ2-5 and V is TRBV20-1; possibly TRBD2 for D (5 bases). With 6 bases removed from V and 4 bases from J, the gap between germline ends came to 18 bases. The V gene's germline CDR1 is DFQATT and CDR2 SNEGSKA (reference sequence). The CDR3 has 14 residues. The CDR3 spells CSASGVLVLETQYF. DNA of the CDR3: TGCAGTGCCAGCGGAGTCTTAGTATTAGAGACCCAGTACTTC.

This clonotype was picked up a small number of times. An end of the junction differs from the germline gene, which may be a read error. The genes are TRBV20-1 and TRBJ2-1; 9 bases map to TRBD2. Germline lookup yields CDR1 DFQATT and CDR2 SNEGSKA (reference sequence). This CDR3 spans 16 amino acids. The CDR3 coding sequence is TGCTGTGCTAGAGATGCGCGGGAGGGCGGCTACAATGAGCAGTTCTTC. The encoded protein is CCARDAREGGYNEQFF.

This clonotype was found many times. The V call is TRBV7-9, the J call TRBJ2-7; D unclear. There are 15 residues in the CDR3. Germline CDR1 reads SEHNR; CDR2 reads FQNEAQ (reference sequence). V lost 2 bases and J lost 2, with 13 bases in between. The CDR3 DNA reads TGTGCCAGCAGCTTATCCCCGGAAAACGCCTACGAGCAGTACTTC. Its protein product is CASSLSPENAYEQYF.

At least ten counts were recorded for this clonotype. This sequence joins TRBV2 and TRBJ2-5, with D hard to call. Germline V lookup: CDR1 SNHLY, CDR2 FYNNEI. The V end lost 4 bases, the J end lost 0 bases, and 6 bases lay between the germline ends. This CDR3 contains 13 residues. CDR3 coding DNA: TGTGCCAGCAGTGGGACGTACCAAGAGACCCAGTACTTC. This codes for CASSGTYQETQYF.

This clonotype was detected many times. V and J are TRBV29-1 and TRBJ2-1; 12 bases line up with TRBD2. V was clipped by 7 bases and J by 4 bases; unmatched bases: 17. Germline values: CDR1 SQVTM, CDR2 ANQGSEA. The CDR3 sequence is 18 residues long. CDR3: CSAPTSGSSSGYYNEQFF. The DNA of the CDR3 is TGCAGCGCCCCGACTAGCGGGAGTAGTTCGGGTTATTACAATGAGCAGTTCTTC.

This clonotype has a handful of counts. V is TRBV29-1 and J is TRBJ2-3; a possible D gene is TRBD1 (6 bases). V lost 6 bases to trimming and J lost 6 bases, with 25 bases between them. The CDR3 loop spans 16 amino acids. Looked up from germline, CDR1 is SQVTM and CDR2 is ANQGSEA. The CDR3 sequence: CSVARRWGLVYDTQYF. CDR3 coding DNA: TGCAGCGTGGCTAGACGGTGGGGGCTCGTTTATGATACGCAGTATTTT.

This clonotype has at least ten counts. The chain couples TRBV20-1 to TRBJ2-5, with D possibly TRBD1 on 6 matching bases. V shed 4 bases and J shed 1 base, with 16 bases lying between them. This CDR3 region has 15 residues. The V gene's germline CDR1 is DFQATT and CDR2 SNEGSKA (reference sequence). CDR3 coding DNA: TGCAGTGCTACTACAGGGCTAGGGATCCAAGAGACCCAGTACTTC. Protein sequence: CSATTGLGIQETQYF.

This clonotype showed up many times. CDR3 sequence reads: CSVDVGGRGLFF. CDR3 in DNA: TGCAGCGTTGACGTCGGGGGTAGAGGACTGTTTTTT. J is TRBJ1-4 and V is TRBV29-1, with D perhaps matching TRBD1 (5 bases). The CDR3 totals 12 residues. The germline V gene has CDR1 SQVTM and CDR2 ANQGSEA. Trimming took 3 bases from V and 13 from J, leaving 15 bases between them.

This clonotype came up a few times. The chain carries TRBV3-1 and TRBJ2-2; tentatively, D is TRBD2 (6 bases). The CDR3 totals 16 residues. Germline values: CDR1 LGHDT, CDR2 YNNKEL (reference sequence). The V end lost 7 bases, the J end lost 1 base, and 16 bases lay between the germline ends. The chain's CDR3 is CASNYLFGGNTGELFF. The DNA of the CDR3 is TGTGCCAGCAACTACCTCTTCGGGGGGAACACCGGGGAGCTGTTTTTT.

This clonotype was seen ten or more times. The chain combines TRBV20-1 with TRBJ2-7; TRBD2 matches at 7 bases. The germline V gene has CDR1 DFQATT and CDR2 SNEGSKA (reference sequence). The CDR3 spans 16 residues. The trim removed 1 base at V and 2 bases at J, leaving 11 bases unmatched. The CDR3 sequence: CSARGMGLPDTYEQYF. The CDR3 DNA sequence: TGCAGTGCTAGAGGTATGGGACTACCCGATACCTACGAGCAGTACTTC.

V gene TRBV20-1 combines with J gene TRBJ2-1; no reliable D call. Per germline, CDR1 DFQATT and CDR2 SNEGSKA (reference sequence). V lost 1 base, J lost 6 bases, and 13 bases lay in between. The CDR3 spans 14 residues. The CDR3 reads CSARGGLLVNEQFF. For the CDR3, the DNA is TGCAGTGCTAGAGGTGGCCTGTTGGTCAATGAGCAGTTCTTC.

Only a few counts were recorded for this clonotype. The J gene is TRBJ2-7, the V gene TRBV7-9, with D possibly matching TRBD1 (6 bases). CDR1 is SEHNR, CDR2 FQNEAQ, per germline (reference sequence). The V gene lost 2 bases and the J gene lost 5 bases, with 16 bases spanning the gap. There are 15 residues in the CDR3. The CDR3: CASSLWAMKGDEQYF. CDR3 coding DNA: TGTGCCAGCAGCTTATGGGCGATGAAGGGGGACGAGCAGTACTTC. The whole variable domain, remainder taken from reference TRBV7-9 and TRBJ2-7, is DTGVSQNPRHKITKRGQNVTFRCDPISEHNRLYWYRQTLGQGPEFLTYFQNEAQLEKSRLLSDRFSAERPKGSFSTLEIQRTEQGDSAMYLCASSLWAMKGDEQYFGPGTRLTVT.

Details on this clonotype: This may arise from a read error, as a much more abundant clone is one base away. The CDR3 ends on some other residue instead of the conserved phenylalanine or tryptophan, so this is likely a read error. The CDR3 DNA follows: TGCAGTGCGACGGCCGGGACTAGCGCATACAATGAGCAGTTCATC. This encodes CSATAGTSAYNEQFI. The chain recombines TRBV20-1 with TRBJ2-1, with 10 positions matching TRBD2. Germline V CDR1 and CDR2: DFQATT, SNEGSKA (reference sequence). This CDR3 is 15 amino acids long. The J segment lost 4 bases and the V segment lost 6 bases, leaving 9 bases of the junction unmatched.

This clonotype showed up many times. The chain joins TRBV14 to TRBJ2-1, with D perhaps matching TRBD2 (5 bases). This CDR3 comprises 15 residues. CDR1 is SGHDN, CDR2 FVKESK, per germline. Trimming took 1 base from V and 9 from J, leaving 16 bases between them. Here the CDR3 DNA reads TGTGCCAGCAGCCAAGTTATAAAGGAGGCTGGTGAGCAGTTCTTC. This translates into CASSQVIKEAGEQFF.

In this sample, this clonotype turned up many times. The V call is TRBV12-3 or TRBV12-4, the J call TRBJ2-1, with TRBD2 identical over 7 bases. The length of the CDR3 is 15 residues. Unmatched junction bases numbered 7, after V lost 3 bases and J lost 5 bases. In nucleotides, the CDR3 is TGTGCCAGCAGTTTTGTGGCGGGAGTCAACAATGAGCAGTTCTTC. It codes for CASSFVAGVNNEQFF.

This clonotype was found many times. The chain employs TRBV12-3 or TRBV12-4 and TRBJ2-3, with D possibly being TRBD1 or TRBD2 (6 bases each). The CDR3 covers 14 residues. The ends were cut back, 7 bases at V and 2 bases at J, with 13 bases in the middle. The CDR3, as DNA: TGTGCCAGCACCAATCGGGGGCTCACAGATACGCAGTATTTT. As protein: CASTNRGLTDTQYF.